The clone carrying this TCR beta chain was recorded only once. The sample comes from a study of blood T cell repertoires in COVID-19. Study summary: T cells, B-cell-depleted T cells, or PBMCs provided the cDNA or gDNA that served as material.

The CDR3 is made up of 14 amino acids. Germline V gene sequence: CDR1 MDHEN, CDR2 SYDVKM. The V gene lost 7 bases and the J gene lost 9 bases, with 16 bases spanning the gap. As handled by the study authors: The assay estimated nucleated cells by amplifying reference gene primers. Generated by immunoSEQ multiplex PCR, the TCRdb table keeps only in-frame clones and is missing some. V and J calls and clone size are copied from that table; D and trimming were computed from the DNA. Of approximately 190,000 clones listed, around 83% are singletons. The chain uses TRBV28 and TRBJ1-6; tentative D call: TRBD1 (5 bases). The TCR was taken from a woman aged 40-49 years with acute or convalescent COVID-19. The source material was peripheral blood. As DNA, the CDR3 is TGTGCCAGCAACCCGGGGGTGGGTGGTTCACCCCTCCACTTT. Its protein product is CASNPGVGGSPLHF.